One sample yielded the 25 T cell receptor beta chains listed below, sequenced in a study of blood T cell repertoires in COVID-19. Method: immunoSEQ multiplex PCR; TCRdb's copy keeps in-frame clones and lacks some. The table records roughly 150,000 clones, roughly nine tenths of them present only once. The material sequenced was peripheral blood. These receptors all stem from a man aged 60 to 69 with acute or convalescent COVID-19.

J is TRBJ1-2 and V is TRBV5-5; 9 nucleotides align to TRBD1. The CDR3 length is 15 residues. V was pared by 4 bases and J by 3 bases, with 7 bases of the junction left unmatched. Germline loops: CDR1 SGHKS, CDR2 YYEKEE (reference sequence). The CDR3 region is CASSHNDRGYYGYTF. The CDR3 DNA is TGTGCCAGCAGCCATAACGACAGGGGGTACTATGGCTACACCTTC. The full variable domain, rest sourced from reference TRBV5-5 and TRBJ1-2, is DAGVTQSPTHLIKTRGQQVTLRCSPISGHKSVSWYQQVLGQGPQFIFQYYEKEERGRGNFPDRFSARQFPNYSSELNVNALLLGDSALYLCASSHNDRGYYGYTFGSGTRLTVV.

This rearrangement joins TRBV19 to TRBJ1-2, with a possible D match to TRBD1 (5 bases). Germline CDR1 LNHDA, CDR2 SQIVND (reference sequence). The V and J ends lost 5 bases and 8 bases respectively, with 18 bases between them. The length of the CDR3 is 14 residues. The CDR3 loop reads CASSARQSEGGYTF. The CDR3, as DNA: TGTGCCAGTAGTGCCCGACAGAGCGAAGGGGGCTACACCTTC.

This sequence joins TRBV24-1 and TRBJ1-5, with 8 bases aligning to TRBD1. Germline CDR1 reads KGHDR; CDR2 reads SFDVKD. The length of the CDR3 is 13 residues. Losses at the gene ends were 4 bases for V and 5 bases for J; bases not matched to a gene: 0. CDR3: CATSDRGHQPQHF. CDR3 DNA: TGTGCCACCAGTGACAGGGGGCATCAGCCCCAGCATTTT.

V is TRBV24-1 and J is TRBJ1-5, with 7 positions matching TRBD1. The germline V gene has CDR1 KGHDR and CDR2 SFDVKD. V shed 5 bases, J shed 2 bases, and the junction held 5 bases outside the gene matches. The CDR3 runs to 15 residues. This chain's CDR3 is CATSARQGGNQPQHF. CDR3 DNA sequence: TGTGCCACCAGTGCCCGACAGGGTGGCAATCAGCCCCAGCATTTT.

The chain recombines TRBV2 with TRBJ2-1, with TRBD2 matching 13 bases. The CDR3 has 13 amino acids. The junction had 4 bases not matched to a gene; V was cut back by 5 bases and J by 12 bases. In germline, CDR1 is SNHLY, CDR2 FYNNEI. The chain's CDR3 is CASSWTSGGAQFF. The CDR3 DNA reads as TGTGCCAGCAGTTGGACTAGCGGGGGAGCGCAGTTCTTC.

The rearrangement links TRBV6-4 to TRBJ2-1; 8 bases are a match to TRBD1. V shed 5 bases and J 2 bases; nucleotides not matched to a gene: 5. Germline V gives CDR1 MRHNA, CDR2 SNTAGT. The CDR3 length is 15 residues. In DNA form, the CDR3 reads TGTGCCAGCAGTTTCGACAGGGGCGCCTACAATGAGCAGTTCTTC. Translated, it gives CASSFDRGAYNEQFF.

This clone was seen a few times. The chain couples TRBV5-6 to TRBJ1-4; possible D gene TRBD1, 5 bases. V was trimmed by 4 bases and J by 0 bases, leaving 10 bases between them. The germline gives CDR1 SGHDT, CDR2 YYEEEE. The CDR3 sequence is 15 residues long. The CDR3 is CASSPGGTTNEKLFF. The CDR3, as DNA: TGTGCCAGCAGCCCGGGGGGTACAACTAATGAAAAACTGTTTTTT.

The genes are TRBV7-6 and TRBJ2-2; TRBD1 aligns across 7 bases. The CDR3 is 17 amino acids. Germline V gene data show CDR1 as SGHVS and CDR2 as FNYEAQ. Trimming removed 6 bases from V and 4 bases from J; junction bases left unmatched: 14. In DNA, the CDR3 is TGTGCCAGCAGTCGCGGCGCAGGGGGTACGGCCACCGGGGAGCTGTTTTTT. Residues: CASSRGAGGTATGELFF.

The CDR3 nucleotides are TGTGCCAGCGGGTTGGGGGCGGGTTCAACCTACAATGAGCAGTTCTTC. It yields the protein CASGLGAGSTYNEQFF. This chain links TRBV2 with TRBJ2-1; D possibly corresponds to TRBD1 (6 bases). CDR1 is SNHLY and CDR2 is FYNNEI in the germline V gene. This CDR3 has 16 residues. Trimming cost V 8 bases and J 2 bases, with 19 bases left between them.

This clone was recorded a few times. The chain couples TRBV7-9 to TRBJ1-3; D gene ambiguous. This CDR3 contains 17 residues. CDR1 is SEHNR and CDR2 is FQNEAQ in the germline V gene (reference sequence). V dropped 10 bases and J dropped 0 bases, with 22 bases sitting between them. CDR3 region: CATSAYSQPSSGNTIYF. CDR3 sequence (DNA): TGTGCCACCTCAGCTTATTCACAGCCGAGCTCTGGAAACACCATATATTTT.

J is TRBJ2-5 and V is TRBV6-1, with 7 bases aligning to TRBD1. The CDR3 has 16 amino acids. The V and J ends lost 0 bases and 5 bases, in that order; junction bases with no gene match: 9. Germline V gives CDR1 MNHNS, CDR2 SASEGT. For the CDR3, the DNA is TGTGCCAGCAGTGAAGCGGTTACAGGGGTTGGGGAGACCCAGTACTTC. Its protein is CASSEAVTGVGETQYF.

The chain couples TRBV19 to TRBJ2-1; D may be TRBD2 (5 bases). The CDR3 has 13 residues. The germline gives CDR1 LNHDA, CDR2 SQIVND (reference sequence). Trimming left V 6 bases short and J 9 bases short, with 15 bases between. The CDR3 sequence is CASRRVGTGEQFF. The CDR3 bases are TGTGCCAGTAGGAGGGTTGGTACCGGTGAGCAGTTCTTC. Filled out from reference TRBV19 and TRBJ2-1, the complete variable domain reads DGGITQSPKYLFRKEGQNVTLSCEQNLNHDAMYWYRQDPGQGLRLIYYSQIVNDFQKGDIAEGYSVSREKKESFPLTVTSAQKNPTAFYLCASRRVGTGEQFFGPGTRLTVL.

The chain links TRBV7-2 to TRBJ1-2; no definite D call. This CDR3 comprises 14 residues. V was pared by 2 bases and J by 8 bases, with 15 bases between. Germline V gene sequence: CDR1 SGHTA, CDR2 FQGNSA. CDR3 region: CASSLFDVIGGYTF. CDR3 nucleotides: TGTGCCAGCAGCTTATTCGATGTAATTGGCGGCTACACCTTC.

The chain employs TRBV5-1 and TRBJ2-5; D is perhaps TRBD1 (5 bases). Germline V gene lookup returns CDR1 SGHRS and CDR2 YFSETQ. The V gene lost 1 base and the J gene lost 4 bases, with 14 bases spanning the gap. The CDR3 extends over 15 amino acids. CDR3 region: CASSLHTGNGETQYF. Written as DNA, the CDR3 is TGCGCCAGCAGCTTGCACACAGGCAATGGAGAGACCCAGTACTTC.

V gene TRBV5-1 combines with J gene TRBJ2-7; D is uncertain. The germline V and J ends were trimmed by 0 bases and 0 bases, with 7 bases remaining between them. This CDR3 is 14 amino acids long. The germline V gene encodes CDR1 SGHRS and CDR2 YFSETQ. CDR3 in amino acids: CASSLGPSSYEQYF. Here the CDR3 DNA reads TGCGCCAGCAGCTTGGGCCCTAGCTCCTACGAGCAGTACTTC.

This clone was counted between two and nine times. The V call is TRBV7-2, the J call TRBJ1-1; weak D call: TRBD1 (5 bases). The CDR3 is 14 residues long. CDR1 is SGHTA, CDR2 FQGNSA, per germline. V was pared by 6 bases and J by 11 bases, with 22 bases between. CDR3 amino acids: CASSLGKSGGAAFF. CDR3 nucleotides: TGTGCCAGCAGTTTGGGGAAAAGCGGGGGAGCGGCTTTCTTT.

V is TRBV19 and J is TRBJ1-5; 8 bases are shared with TRBD1. V shed 6 bases, J shed 4 bases, and the junction held 8 bases outside the gene matches. CDR1 LNHDA and CDR2 SQIVND come from the germline V gene (reference sequence). This CDR3 comprises 15 residues. CDR3 sequence reads: CASSTPGQVNQPQHF. In DNA form, the CDR3 reads TGTGCCAGTAGCACCCCGGGACAGGTAAATCAGCCCCAGCATTTT.

V usage is TRBV9 and J usage is TRBJ2-7, with 10 bases identical to TRBD2. V was clipped by 0 bases and J by 2 bases; unmatched bases: 5. From germline, CDR1 is SGDLS and CDR2 YYNGEE. This CDR3 region has 16 residues. CDR3 DNA: TGTGCCAGCAGCGTAGCTGCGCTAGCGGGGGCCTACGAGCAGTACTTC. It specifies CASSVAALAGAYEQYF.

V and J are TRBV2 and TRBJ2-1; D not certain. Trimming pared 4 bases from V and 3 bases from J, leaving 7 bases between. The CDR3 length is 13 residues. Germline CDR1 SNHLY, CDR2 FYNNEI. The CDR3 nucleotides are TGTGCCAGCAGTGGTGACAACTACAATGAGCAGTTCTTC. This translates into CASSGDNYNEQFF.

CDR3 loop: CATSDSGTGVQGYTF. The CDR3 DNA sequence: TGTGCCACCAGTGATTCAGGGACAGGGGTTCAGGGCTACACCTTC. The V gene is TRBV24-1, the J gene TRBJ1-2, with 10 nucleotides matching TRBD1. Germline CDR1 KGHDR, CDR2 SFDVKD. The V gene end was trimmed by 2 bases and the J gene end by 8 bases; junction bases not matched to a gene: 7. This CDR3 spans 15 amino acids.

CDR3 sequence: CASSIRDKGTEAFF. CDR3 coding DNA: TGTGCCAGTAGTATCAGGGACAAGGGCACTGAAGCTTTCTTT. The rearrangement links TRBV19 to TRBJ1-1; D is possibly TRBD1 (6 bases). This CDR3 contains 14 residues. The ends were cut back, 3 bases at V and 4 bases at J, with 12 bases in the middle. Per the germline V gene, CDR1 is LNHDA and CDR2 is SQIVND (reference sequence). Full variable domain (missing parts from reference TRBV19 and TRBJ1-1): DGGITQSPKYLFRKEGQNVTLSCEQNLNHDAMYWYRQDPGQGLRLIYYSQIVNDFQKGDIAEGYSVSREKKESFPLTVTSAQKNPTAFYLCASSIRDKGTEAFFGQGTRLTVV.

This clone was detected ten times or more. V usage is TRBV7-7 and J usage is TRBJ2-3, with a tentative D call TRBD1 (5 bases). Germline-derived CDR1 and CDR2 are SSHAT and FNYEAQ (reference sequence). V dropped 5 bases and J dropped 4 bases, with 16 bases sitting between them. The CDR3 is made up of 15 amino acids. CDR3 coding DNA: TGTGCCAGCAGCGCGTCGGACACTGGGGCAGATACGCAGTATTTT. Protein sequence: CASSASDTGADTQYF.

V gene TRBV2 combines with J gene TRBJ1-6, with unresolved D. CDR3 length: 14 amino acids. Per germline, CDR1 SNHLY and CDR2 FYNNEI. V was cut by 8 bases and J by 3 bases, with 11 bases left in between. The CDR3 coding sequence is TGTGCCAGCCGGGATCGTATCTATAATTCACCCCTCCACTTT. Encoded protein: CASRDRIYNSPLHF.

The chain carries TRBV9 and TRBJ1-3; D is undetermined. Trimming left V 2 bases short and J 2 bases short, with 11 bases between. The length of the CDR3 is 15 residues. Germline V lookup: CDR1 SGDLS, CDR2 YYNGEE. The CDR3, as DNA: TGTGCCAGCAGCGTCTCGACACATACTGGAAACACCATATATTTT. It encodes CASSVSTHTGNTIYF.

This clone is a singleton in its sample. The chain couples TRBV5-1 to TRBJ1-1; TRBD1 is a possible D gene (5 bases). The CDR3 has 13 residues. V lost 4 bases, J lost 4 bases, and 11 bases lay in between. Germline loops: CDR1 SGHRS, CDR2 YFSETQ. The CDR3, as DNA: TGCGCCAGCAGCCTTGGGACTGGCACTGAAGCTTTCTTT. This sequence encodes CASSLGTGTEAFF.